These 10 T cell receptor beta chains share one sample of origin, sequenced in a study of blood T cell repertoires in COVID-19. Repertoires were generated with immunoSEQ multiplex PCR, while TCRdb's copy carries only in-frame clones and drops some. The sample records under 350,000 clones, approximately 90% being singletons. The specimen was peripheral blood. The receptors derive from a man between 18 and 29 years old with active or convalescent COVID-19.

The chain is built from TRBV4-1 and TRBJ1-2, with 7 bases aligning to TRBD1. The CDR3 is 16 residues long. Per germline, CDR1 MGHRA and CDR2 YSYEKL. V was clipped by 0 bases and J by 0 bases; unmatched bases: 4. CDR3 region: CASSQDRQGANYGYTF. The DNA for the CDR3 is TGCGCCAGCAGCCAAGATCGGCAGGGGGCTAACTATGGCTACACCTTC.

This clone was seen only a few times. This chain connects TRBV7-3 to TRBJ2-1; 11 bases fit TRBD2. The CDR3 spans 16 residues. J gave up 4 bases and V 3 bases, and 5 bases lay outside the gene matches. CDR1 and CDR2 from the germline V gene are SGHTA and FQGTGA. CDR3 loop: CASSLGLAAGYNEQFF. The CDR3 DNA sequence: TGTGCCAGCAGCTTGGGACTAGCGGCGGGTTACAATGAGCAGTTCTTC.

The chain is built from TRBV2 and TRBJ1-2; a weak D match, TRBD1 (6 bases). Germline CDR1 and CDR2: SNHLY and FYNNEI. The length of the CDR3 is 13 residues. The V end lost 6 bases, the J end lost 6 bases, and 14 bases lay between the germline ends. Here the CDR3 DNA reads TGTGCCAGCAGGATTGACAGGAGAGATGGCTACACCTTC. It specifies CASRIDRRDGYTF.

The chain uses TRBV6-1 and TRBJ1-4; 7 bases fit TRBD1. J was trimmed by 2 bases and V by 3 bases; bases with no gene match: 3. This CDR3 is 15 amino acids long. Looked up from germline, CDR1 is MNHNS and CDR2 is SASEGT. CDR3: CASSDRGRTNEKLFF. The CDR3 DNA is TGTGCCAGCAGTGACAGGGGGAGGACTAATGAAAAACTGTTTTTT.

This chain uses TRBV18 with TRBJ1-2; 7 bases fit TRBD1. CDR3 length equals 13 residues. Germline V CDR1 and CDR2: KGHSH, LQKENI. V lost 3 bases and J lost 8; bases outside the gene matches: 6. The DNA of the CDR3 is TGTGCCAGCTCACCCCGACAGGGAGAAGGCTACACCTTC. Translated: CASSPRQGEGYTF.

The chain joins TRBV6-2 or TRBV6-3 to TRBJ2-7; the D gene is possibly TRBD1 (6 bases). CDR3 size: 15 residues. The germline V gene encodes CDR1 MNHEY and CDR2 SVGEGT. Trimming left V 5 bases short and J 6 bases short, with 20 bases between. The CDR3 nucleotides are TGTGCCAGCAGTGCCACAGGGAGAGGTCCCTCCGAGCAGTACTTC. It specifies CASSATGRGPSEQYF.

This clone appeared once. The genes are TRBV5-4 and TRBJ2-2, with 7 nucleotides matching TRBD1. Germline CDR1 is SGHNT and CDR2 is YYREEE (reference sequence). The CDR3 length is 17 residues. The V segment lost 4 bases and the J segment 4 bases; nucleotides outside the gene matches: 13. In DNA, the CDR3 is TGTGCCAGCAGCGTGAGCGAGCAGGGGGTAGGCACCGGGGAGCTGTTTTTT. Its protein product is CASSVSEQGVGTGELFF.

The chain is built from TRBV28 and TRBJ1-2; TRBD1 might be the D (6 bases). V lost 6 bases and J lost 2, with 10 bases in between. CDR3 length equals 13 residues. Germline lookup yields CDR1 MDHEN and CDR2 SYDVKM. The DNA for the CDR3 is TGTGCCAGCAGCAAGGGGGTCAACTATGGCTACACCTTC. It encodes CASSKGVNYGYTF.

The chain combines TRBV19 with TRBJ1-2; 10 bases are shared with TRBD1. The CDR3 spans 15 residues. The germline CDR1 and CDR2 sequences are LNHDA and SQIVND (reference sequence). V lost 9 bases and J lost 1; bases outside the gene matches: 8. CDR3 region: CASDGGDRGNYGYTF. CDR3 nucleotide sequence: TGTGCCAGCGACGGTGGGGACAGGGGTAACTATGGCTACACCTTC.

The chain uses TRBV7-9 and TRBJ2-5; D is possibly TRBD1 (5 bases). Germline CDR1 reads SEHNR; CDR2 reads FQNEAQ (reference sequence). The CDR3 has 14 residues. Trimming cost V 8 bases and J 1 base, with 14 bases left between them. CDR3 sequence (DNA): TGTGCCAGCTCCGCTCTGACAGCCCAAGAGACCCAGTACTTC. It yields the protein CASSALTAQETQYF.